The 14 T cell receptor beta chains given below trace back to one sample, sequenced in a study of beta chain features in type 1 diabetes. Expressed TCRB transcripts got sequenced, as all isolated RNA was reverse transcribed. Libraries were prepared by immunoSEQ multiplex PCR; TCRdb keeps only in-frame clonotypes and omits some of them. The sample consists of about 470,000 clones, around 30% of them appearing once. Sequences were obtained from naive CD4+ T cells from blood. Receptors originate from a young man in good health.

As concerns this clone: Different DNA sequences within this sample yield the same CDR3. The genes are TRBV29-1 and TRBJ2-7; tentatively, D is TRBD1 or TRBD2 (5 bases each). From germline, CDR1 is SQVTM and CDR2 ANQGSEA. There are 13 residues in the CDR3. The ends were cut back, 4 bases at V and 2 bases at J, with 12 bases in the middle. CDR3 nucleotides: TGCAGCGTTGCAGGGACGGTCACCTACGAGCAGTACTTC. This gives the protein CSVAGTVTYEQYF.

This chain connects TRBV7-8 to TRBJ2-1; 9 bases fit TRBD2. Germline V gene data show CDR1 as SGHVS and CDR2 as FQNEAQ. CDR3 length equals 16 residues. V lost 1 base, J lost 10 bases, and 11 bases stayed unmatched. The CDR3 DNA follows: TGTGCCAGCAGCTTAGTACCGGCTAGCGGGATATTGGAGCAGTTCTTC. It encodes CASSLVPASGILEQFF.

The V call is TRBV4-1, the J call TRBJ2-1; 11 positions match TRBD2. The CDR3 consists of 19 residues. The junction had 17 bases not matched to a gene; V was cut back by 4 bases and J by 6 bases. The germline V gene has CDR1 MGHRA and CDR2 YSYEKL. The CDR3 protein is CASSPGRERLAGYPNEQFF. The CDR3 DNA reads TGCGCCAGCAGCCCGGGCCGGGAAAGACTAGCGGGGTACCCCAATGAGCAGTTCTTC.

DNA for the CDR3: TGCGCCAGCAGCTTGGCGAGGGACCCAGAGACCCAGTACTTC. This encodes CASSLARDPETQYF. The chain joins TRBV5-1 to TRBJ2-5; D is possibly TRBD1 or TRBD2 (5 bases each). Looked up from germline, CDR1 is SGHRS and CDR2 is YFSETQ. The V and J ends lost 0 bases and 4 bases respectively, with 10 bases between them. The CDR3 is 14 amino acids.

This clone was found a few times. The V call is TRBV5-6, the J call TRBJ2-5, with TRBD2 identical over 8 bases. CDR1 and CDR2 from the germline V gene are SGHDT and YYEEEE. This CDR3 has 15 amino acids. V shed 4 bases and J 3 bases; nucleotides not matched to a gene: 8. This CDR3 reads CASSPRGGRKETQYF. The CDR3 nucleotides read TGTGCCAGCAGCCCCCGAGGCGGGAGGAAAGAGACCCAGTACTTC.

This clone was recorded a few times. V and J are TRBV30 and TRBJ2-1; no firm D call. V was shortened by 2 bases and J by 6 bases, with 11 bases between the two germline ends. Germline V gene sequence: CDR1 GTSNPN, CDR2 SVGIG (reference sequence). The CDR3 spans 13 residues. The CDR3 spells CAWSPPNGNEQFF. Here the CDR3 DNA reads TGTGCCTGGAGTCCCCCCAATGGCAATGAGCAGTTCTTC. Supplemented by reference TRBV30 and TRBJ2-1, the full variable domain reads SQTIHQWPATLVQPVGSPLSLECTVEGTSNPNLYWYRQAAGRGLQLLFYSVGIGQISSEVPQNLSASRPQDRQFILSSKKLLLSDSGFYLCAWSPPNGNEQFFGPGTRLTVL.

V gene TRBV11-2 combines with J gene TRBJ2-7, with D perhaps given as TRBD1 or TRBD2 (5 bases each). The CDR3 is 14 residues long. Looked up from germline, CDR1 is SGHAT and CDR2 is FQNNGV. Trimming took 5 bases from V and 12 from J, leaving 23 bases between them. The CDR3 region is CASSESLRAFGTYF. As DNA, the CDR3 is TGTGCCAGCAGCGAGAGTCTACGGGCCTTCGGGACGTACTTC.

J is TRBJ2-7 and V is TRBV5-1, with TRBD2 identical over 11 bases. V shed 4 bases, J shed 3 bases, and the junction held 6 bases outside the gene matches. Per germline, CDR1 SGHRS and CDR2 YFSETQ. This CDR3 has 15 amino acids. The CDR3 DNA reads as TGCGCCAGCAGCCCTGCGACTAGCGGGGTCTACGAGCAGTACTTC. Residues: CASSPATSGVYEQYF.

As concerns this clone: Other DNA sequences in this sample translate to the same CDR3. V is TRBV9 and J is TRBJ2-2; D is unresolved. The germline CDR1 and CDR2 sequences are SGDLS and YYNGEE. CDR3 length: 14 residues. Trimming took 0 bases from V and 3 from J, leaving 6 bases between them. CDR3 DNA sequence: TGTGCCAGCAGCGTAGTTCGGGACACCGGGGAGCTGTTTTTT. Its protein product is CASSVVRDTGELFF.

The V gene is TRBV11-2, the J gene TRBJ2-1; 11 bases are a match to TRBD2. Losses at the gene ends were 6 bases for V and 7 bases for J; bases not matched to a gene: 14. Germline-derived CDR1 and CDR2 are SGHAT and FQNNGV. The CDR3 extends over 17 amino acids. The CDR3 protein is CASRVSGRALEVNEQFF. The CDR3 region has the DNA TGTGCCAGCAGGGTTAGCGGGAGGGCCCTCGAGGTGAATGAGCAGTTCTTC.

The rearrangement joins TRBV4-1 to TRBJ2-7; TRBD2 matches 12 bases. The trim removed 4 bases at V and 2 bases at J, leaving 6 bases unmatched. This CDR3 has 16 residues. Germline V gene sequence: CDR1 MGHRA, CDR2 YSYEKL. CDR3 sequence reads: CASSLLAGGGTYEQYF. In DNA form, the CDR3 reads TGCGCCAGCAGCCTGCTAGCGGGAGGGGGGACCTACGAGCAGTACTTC.

The CDR3 region is CASTSDNLAKNIQYF. CDR3 in DNA: TGTGCCAGCACCTCGGACAACCTAGCCAAAAACATTCAGTACTTC. The chain combines TRBV28 with TRBJ2-4; TRBD1 is a possible D gene (5 bases). The germline V and J ends were trimmed by 7 bases and 0 bases, with 13 bases remaining between them. The CDR3 consists of 15 residues. CDR1 is MDHEN and CDR2 is SYDVKM in the germline V gene.

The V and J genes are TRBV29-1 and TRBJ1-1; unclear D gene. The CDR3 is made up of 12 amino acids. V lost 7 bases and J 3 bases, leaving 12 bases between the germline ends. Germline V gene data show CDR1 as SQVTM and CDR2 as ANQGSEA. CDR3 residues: CSGKRVDTEAFF. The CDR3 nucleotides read TGCAGCGGCAAAAGAGTGGACACTGAAGCTTTCTTT.

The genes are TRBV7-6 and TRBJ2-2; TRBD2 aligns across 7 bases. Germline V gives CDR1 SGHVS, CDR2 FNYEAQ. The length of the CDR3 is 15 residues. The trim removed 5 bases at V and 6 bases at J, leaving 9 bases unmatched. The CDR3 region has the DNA TGTGCCAGCAGCCCGCGCCTGGCGGGAGCCGGGGAGCTGTTTTTT. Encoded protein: CASSPRLAGAGELFF.